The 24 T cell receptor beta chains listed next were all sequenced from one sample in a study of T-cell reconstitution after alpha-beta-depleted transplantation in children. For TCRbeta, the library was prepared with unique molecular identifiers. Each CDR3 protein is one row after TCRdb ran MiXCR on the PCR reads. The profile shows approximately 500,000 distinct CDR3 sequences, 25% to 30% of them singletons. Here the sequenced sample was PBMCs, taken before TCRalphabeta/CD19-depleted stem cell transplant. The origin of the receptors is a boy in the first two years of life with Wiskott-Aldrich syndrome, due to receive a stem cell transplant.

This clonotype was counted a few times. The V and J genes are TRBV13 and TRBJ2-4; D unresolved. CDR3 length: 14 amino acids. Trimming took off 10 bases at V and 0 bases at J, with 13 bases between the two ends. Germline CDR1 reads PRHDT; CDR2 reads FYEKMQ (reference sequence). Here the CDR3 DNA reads TGTGCCACTCGGACGGTGCTAGCCAAAAACATTCAGTACTTC. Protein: CATRTVLAKNIQYF.

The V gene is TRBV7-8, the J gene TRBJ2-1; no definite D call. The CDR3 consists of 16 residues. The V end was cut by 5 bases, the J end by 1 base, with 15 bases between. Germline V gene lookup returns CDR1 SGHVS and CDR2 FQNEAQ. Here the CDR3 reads CASSPDPHGSYNEQFF. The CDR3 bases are TGTGCCAGCAGCCCGGACCCGCACGGATCCTACAATGAGCAGTTCTTC.

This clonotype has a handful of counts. The CDR3 DNA sequence: TGTGCCAGCAGCGAGAAGCTAGCGGACCAAAACCGGGCGTACTTC. Amino acids: CASSEKLADQNRAYF. The chain carries TRBV7-9 and TRBJ2-7; 7 bases fit TRBD2. The V and J ends lost 5 bases and 12 bases, in that order; junction bases with no gene match: 19. CDR1 is SEHNR, CDR2 FQNEAQ, per germline (reference sequence). This CDR3 has 15 residues.

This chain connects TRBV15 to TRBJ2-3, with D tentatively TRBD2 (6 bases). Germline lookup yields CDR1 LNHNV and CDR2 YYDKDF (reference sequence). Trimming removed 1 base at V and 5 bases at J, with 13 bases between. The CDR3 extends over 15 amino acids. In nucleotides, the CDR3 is TGTGCCACCAGCAGAGCGGCGGGATGGGTAGATACGCAGTATTTT. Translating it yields CATSRAAGWVDTQYF.

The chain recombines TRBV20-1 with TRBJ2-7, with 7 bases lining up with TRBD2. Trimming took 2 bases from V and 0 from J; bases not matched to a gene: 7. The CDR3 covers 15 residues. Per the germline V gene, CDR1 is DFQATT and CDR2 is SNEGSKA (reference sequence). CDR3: CSARLFGGSSYEQYF. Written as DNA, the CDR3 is TGCAGTGCTAGACTATTTGGCGGGAGCTCCTACGAGCAGTACTTC.

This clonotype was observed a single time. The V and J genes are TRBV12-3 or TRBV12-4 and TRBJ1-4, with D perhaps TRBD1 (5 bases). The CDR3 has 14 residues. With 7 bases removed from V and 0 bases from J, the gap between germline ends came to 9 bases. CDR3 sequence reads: CASTTGATNEKLFF. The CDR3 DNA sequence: TGTGCCAGCACCACAGGAGCAACTAATGAAAAACTGTTTTTT.

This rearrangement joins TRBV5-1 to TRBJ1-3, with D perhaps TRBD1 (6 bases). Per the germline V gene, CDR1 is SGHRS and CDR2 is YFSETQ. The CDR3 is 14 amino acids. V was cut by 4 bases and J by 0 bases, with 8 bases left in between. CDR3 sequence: CASSPGHSGNTIYF. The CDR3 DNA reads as TGCGCCAGCAGCCCGGGACACTCTGGAAACACCATATATTTT.

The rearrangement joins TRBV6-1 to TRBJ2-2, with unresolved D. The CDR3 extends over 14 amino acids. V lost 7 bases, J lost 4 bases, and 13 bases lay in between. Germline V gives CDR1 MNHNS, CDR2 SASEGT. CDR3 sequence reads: CASIPQAATGELFF. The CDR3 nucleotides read TGTGCCAGCATTCCCCAGGCAGCCACCGGGGAGCTGTTTTTT.

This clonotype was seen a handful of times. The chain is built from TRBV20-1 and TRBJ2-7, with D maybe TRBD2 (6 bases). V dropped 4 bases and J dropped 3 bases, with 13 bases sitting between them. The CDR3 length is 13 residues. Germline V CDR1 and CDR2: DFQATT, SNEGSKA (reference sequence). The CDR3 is CSAKWRASYEQYF. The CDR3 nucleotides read TGCAGTGCTAAATGGAGGGCGAGCTACGAGCAGTACTTC.

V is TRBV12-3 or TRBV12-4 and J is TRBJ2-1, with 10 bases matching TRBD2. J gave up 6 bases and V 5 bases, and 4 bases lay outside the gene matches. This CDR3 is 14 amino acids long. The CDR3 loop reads CASSPRTSGNEQFF. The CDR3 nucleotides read TGTGCCAGCAGTCCTCGGACTAGCGGCAATGAGCAGTTCTTC.

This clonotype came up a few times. This CDR3 reads CASSWTSSGRADTQYF. CDR3 bases: TGCGCCAGCAGCTGGACCTCTAGCGGGAGGGCAGATACGCAGTATTTT. The chain couples TRBV5-1 to TRBJ2-3; 12 positions match TRBD2. This CDR3 comprises 16 residues. Germline CDR1 reads SGHRS; CDR2 reads YFSETQ. With 3 bases clipped from V and 4 bases from J, the junction kept 6 bases outside the gene matches.

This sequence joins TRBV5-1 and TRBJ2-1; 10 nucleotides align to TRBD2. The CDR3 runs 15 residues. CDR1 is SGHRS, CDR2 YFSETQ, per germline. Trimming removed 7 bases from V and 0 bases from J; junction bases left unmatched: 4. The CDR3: CASVSGRASYNEQFF. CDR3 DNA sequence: TGCGCCAGCGTAAGCGGGAGGGCCTCCTACAATGAGCAGTTCTTC. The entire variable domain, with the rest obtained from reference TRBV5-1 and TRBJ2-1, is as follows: KAGVTQTPRYLIKTRGQQVTLSCSPISGHRSVSWYQQTPGQGLQFLFEYFSETQRNKGNFPGRFSGRQFSNSRSEMNVSTLELGDSALYLCASVSGRASYNEQFFGPGTRLTVL.

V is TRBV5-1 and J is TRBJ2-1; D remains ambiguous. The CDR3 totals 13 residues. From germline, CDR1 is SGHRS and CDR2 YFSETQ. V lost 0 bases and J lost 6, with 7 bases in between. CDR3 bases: TGCGCCAGCAGCTTGGAGCACACCAATGAGCAGTTCTTC. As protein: CASSLEHTNEQFF. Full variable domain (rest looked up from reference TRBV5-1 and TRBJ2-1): KAGVTQTPRYLIKTRGQQVTLSCSPISGHRSVSWYQQTPGQGLQFLFEYFSETQRNKGNFPGRFSGRQFSNSRSEMNVSTLELGDSALYLCASSLEHTNEQFFGPGTRLTVL.

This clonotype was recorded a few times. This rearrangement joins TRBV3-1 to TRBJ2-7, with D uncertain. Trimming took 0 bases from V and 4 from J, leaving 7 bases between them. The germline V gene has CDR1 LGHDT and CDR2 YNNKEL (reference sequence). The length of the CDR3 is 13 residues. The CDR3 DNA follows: TGTGCCAGCAGCCAAGAGTTTTTTTACGAGCAGTACTTC. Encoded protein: CASSQEFFYEQYF.

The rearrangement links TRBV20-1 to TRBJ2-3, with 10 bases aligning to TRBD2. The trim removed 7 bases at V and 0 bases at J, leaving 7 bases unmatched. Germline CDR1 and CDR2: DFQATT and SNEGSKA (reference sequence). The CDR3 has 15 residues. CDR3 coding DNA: TGCAGTGTACCGGGACTAGCGAAAAGCACAGATACGCAGTATTTT. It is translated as CSVPGLAKSTDTQYF.

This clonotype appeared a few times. Here the CDR3 DNA reads TGCAGTGCTAGAGGAATGACTAGTCTATCCTACGAGCAGTACTTC. Encoded protein: CSARGMTSLSYEQYF. V gene TRBV20-1 combines with J gene TRBJ2-7; possible D gene TRBD2, 6 bases. The CDR3 is 15 residues long. The germline V gene encodes CDR1 DFQATT and CDR2 SNEGSKA (reference sequence). V lost 1 base to trimming and J lost 1 base, with 14 bases between them.

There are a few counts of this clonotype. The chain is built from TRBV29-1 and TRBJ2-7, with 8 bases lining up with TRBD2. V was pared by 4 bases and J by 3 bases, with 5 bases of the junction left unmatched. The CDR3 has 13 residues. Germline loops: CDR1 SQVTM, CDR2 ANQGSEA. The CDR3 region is CSVGTSPLYEQYF. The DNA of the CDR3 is TGCAGCGTTGGGACTAGCCCCCTCTACGAGCAGTACTTC.

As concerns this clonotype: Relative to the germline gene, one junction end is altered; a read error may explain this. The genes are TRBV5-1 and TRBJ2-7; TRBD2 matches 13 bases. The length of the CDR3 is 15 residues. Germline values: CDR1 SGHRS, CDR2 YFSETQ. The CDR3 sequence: CASSWGTSGAYDQYF. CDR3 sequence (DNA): TGCGCCAGCAGCTGGGGGACTAGCGGGGCCTACGATCAGTACTTC. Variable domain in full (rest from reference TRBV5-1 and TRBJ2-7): KAGVTQTPRYLIKTRGQQVTLSCSPISGHRSVSWYQQTPGQGLQFLFEYFSETQRNKGNFPGRFSGRQFSNSRSEMNVSTLELGDSALYLCASSWGTSGAYDQYFGPGTRLTVT.

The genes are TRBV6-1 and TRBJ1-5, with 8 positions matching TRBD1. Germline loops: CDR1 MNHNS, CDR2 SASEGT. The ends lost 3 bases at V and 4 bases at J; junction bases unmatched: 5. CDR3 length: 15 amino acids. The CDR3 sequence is CASSDRQGTNQPQHF. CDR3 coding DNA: TGTGCCAGCAGTGACAGACAGGGGACGAATCAGCCCCAGCATTTT.

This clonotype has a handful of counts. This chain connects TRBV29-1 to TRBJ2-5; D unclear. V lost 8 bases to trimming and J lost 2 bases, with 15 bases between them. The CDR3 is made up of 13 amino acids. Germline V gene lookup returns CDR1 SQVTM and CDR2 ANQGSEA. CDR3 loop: CSFQRAKQETQYF. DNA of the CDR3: TGCAGCTTTCAACGGGCGAAACAAGAGACCCAGTACTTC.

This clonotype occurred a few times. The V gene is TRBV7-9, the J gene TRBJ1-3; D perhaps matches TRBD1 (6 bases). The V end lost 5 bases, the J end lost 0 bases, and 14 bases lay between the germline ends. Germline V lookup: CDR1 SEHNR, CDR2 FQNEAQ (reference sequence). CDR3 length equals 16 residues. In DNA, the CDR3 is TGTGCCAGCAGCCAAACGGACAGACTCTCTGGAAACACCATATATTTT. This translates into CASSQTDRLSGNTIYF.

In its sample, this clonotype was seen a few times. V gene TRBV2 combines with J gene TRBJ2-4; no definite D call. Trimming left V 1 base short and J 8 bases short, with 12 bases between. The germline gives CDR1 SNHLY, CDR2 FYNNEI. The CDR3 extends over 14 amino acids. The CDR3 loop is CASSEDRARDIQYF. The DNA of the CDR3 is TGTGCCAGCAGTGAAGACAGAGCAAGGGACATTCAGTACTTC.

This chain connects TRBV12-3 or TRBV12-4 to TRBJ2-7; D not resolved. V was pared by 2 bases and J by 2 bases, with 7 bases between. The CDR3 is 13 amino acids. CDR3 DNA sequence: TGTGCCAGCAGTTTACTGGTTACCTACGAGCAGTACTTC. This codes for CASSLLVTYEQYF.

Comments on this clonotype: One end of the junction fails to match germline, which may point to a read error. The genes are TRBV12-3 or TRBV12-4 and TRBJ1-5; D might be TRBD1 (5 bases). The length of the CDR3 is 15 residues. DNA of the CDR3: TGTGCCAGCAGTTTACCCAGTAGGGGCAATCAGCCCCACCATTTT. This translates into CASSLPSRGNQPHHF.